The source of this T cell receptor (beta chain) is a study of cytomegalovirus exposure and HLA in healthy donors. General observations from the study: Several of the most significant clusters appeared linked to common viral pathogens, based on a later analysis.

Germline V gives CDR1 MDHEN, CDR2 SYDVKM. V was trimmed by 4 bases and J by 2 bases, leaving 21 bases between them. The CDR3 is 18 residues long. With 60 Vbeta and 13 Jbeta primers, the PCR was carried out. Method: immunoSEQ multiplex PCR; TCRdb's copy keeps in-frame clones and lacks some. Of about 160,000 clones in the sample, about 88% are singletons; the top ten hold approximately 2%. With regard to this clone: Its target is unknown.

The genes are TRBV28 and TRBJ1-3; perhaps TRBD1 as D (6 bases). Sequenced input: PBMCs. The sequence came from a woman aged 18-29 years in good health and CMV-seronegative. The CDR3 region has the DNA TGTGCCAGCAGTTCCCGATCTTCAGGGGTTCTTACTGGAAACACCATATATTTT. As protein: CASSSRSSGVLTGNTIYF. Filled out from reference TRBV28 and TRBJ1-3, the complete variable domain reads DVKVTQSSRYLVKRTGEKVFLECVQDMDHENMFWYRQDPGLGLRLIYFSYDVKMKEKGDIPEGYSVSREKKERFSLILESASTNQTSMYLCASSSRSSGVLTGNTIYFGEGSWLTVV.